This section outlines one T cell receptor beta chain sequence together with its context. The antigen remains undetermined. Template material for amplifying TCR beta CDR3 regions consisted of RNA transcripts. The study used the HTBI primer set for a first-round RT-PCR of the TCR CDR3. TCRdb re-called the multiplex PCR reads through MiXCR, storing one row per CDR3 protein. The data show 550,000 to 650,000 distinct CDR3 sequences, 14% seen once. Trimming took 8 bases from V and 4 from J; bases not matched to a gene: 5. Germline V gives CDR1 WSHSY, CDR2 SAAADI. The CDR3 is made up of 13 amino acids. The sample is drawn from a study of T cells in Graves' hyperthyroidism and ophthalmopathy. Study conclusions and caveats: Ophthalmopathy and stable hyperthyroidism were told apart by a 13 V-J model.

This clonotype was sampled from a woman in her thirties or forties with Graves' hyperthyroidism. What was sequenced was blood. The chain recombines TRBV10-2 with TRBJ2-7; TRBD2 agrees at 10 bases. In DNA, the CDR3 is TGCGCCAGCGGTGGGACTAGCGTTTACGAGCAGTACTTC. Translating gives CASGGTSVYEQYF.